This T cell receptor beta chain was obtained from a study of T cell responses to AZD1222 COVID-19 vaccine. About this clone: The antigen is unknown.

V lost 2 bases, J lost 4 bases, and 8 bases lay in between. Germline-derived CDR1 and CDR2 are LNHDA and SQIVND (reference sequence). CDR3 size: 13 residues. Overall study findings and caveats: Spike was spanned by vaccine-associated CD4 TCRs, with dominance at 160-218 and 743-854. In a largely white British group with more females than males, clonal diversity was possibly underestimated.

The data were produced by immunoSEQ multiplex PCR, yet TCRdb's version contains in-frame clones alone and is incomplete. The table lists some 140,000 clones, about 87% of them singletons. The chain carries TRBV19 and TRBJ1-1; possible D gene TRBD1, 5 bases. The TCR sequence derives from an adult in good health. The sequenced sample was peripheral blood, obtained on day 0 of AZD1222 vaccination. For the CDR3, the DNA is TGTGCCAGTAGTATAACAGGAGTCACTGAAGCTTTCTTT. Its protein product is CASSITGVTEAFF. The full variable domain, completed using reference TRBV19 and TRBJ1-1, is DGGITQSPKYLFRKEGQNVTLSCEQNLNHDAMYWYRQDPGQGLRLIYYSQIVNDFQKGDIAEGYSVSREKKESFPLTVTSAQKNPTAFYLCASSITGVTEAFFGQGTRLTVV.